These 18 T cell receptor beta chains originate from one sample sequenced in a study of T cell responses to AZD1222 COVID-19 vaccine. Clones were read by immunoSEQ multiplex PCR, and TCRdb kept only the in-frame ones, dropping some. Counted here are tens of thousands of clones, 90% to 95% occurring once; the ten biggest clones make up roughly 6.3%. The material sequenced was peripheral blood, taken 28 days after the second dose of the MenACWY control vaccine. The receptors come from an adult who received the MenACWY meningococcal vaccine as a control.

The J gene is TRBJ2-3, the V gene TRBV27; 9 positions agree with TRBD2. The CDR3 loop spans 15 amino acids. The ends lost 3 bases at V and 3 bases at J; junction bases unmatched: 4. Germline CDR1 and CDR2: MNHEY and SMNVEV (reference sequence). CDR3 coding DNA: TGTGCCAGCAGTTTGGGGACTAGCTCAACAGATACGCAGTATTTT. It encodes CASSLGTSSTDTQYF.

This clone is deemed medium-sized. The J gene is TRBJ2-1, the V gene TRBV6-6; D gene ambiguous. The CDR3 consists of 12 residues. The V gene's germline CDR1 is MNHNY and CDR2 SVGAGI (reference sequence). V dropped 5 bases and J dropped 9 bases, with 11 bases sitting between them. The CDR3 reads CASSRVSTEQFF. Written as DNA, the CDR3 is TGTGCCAGCAGTCGAGTCAGTACTGAGCAGTTCTTC.

This chain links TRBV5-6 with TRBJ2-7; maybe TRBD1 (6 bases). The germline gives CDR1 SGHDT, CDR2 YYEEEE. CDR3 length equals 12 residues. Trimming removed 1 base at V and 6 bases at J, with 8 bases between. The CDR3 coding sequence is TGTGCCAGCAGCTTGAACAGGGTCGAGCAGTACTTC. Its protein product is CASSLNRVEQYF.

This clone was seen once. The chain is built from TRBV2 and TRBJ1-4; possible D gene TRBD1, 5 bases. The V end lost 5 bases, the J end lost 7 bases, and 14 bases lay between the germline ends. The CDR3 length is 14 residues. Looked up from germline, CDR1 is SNHLY and CDR2 is FYNNEI. The CDR3 DNA reads as TGTGCCAGCAGTAGGACGGGGCGGGTTGAAAAACTGTTTTTT. As protein: CASSRTGRVEKLFF.

The chain combines TRBV3-1 (or the pseudogene TRBV3-2) with TRBJ2-3; D is perhaps TRBD2 (5 bases). V lost 0 bases and J lost 0, with 10 bases in between. Per the germline V gene, CDR1 is LGHDT and CDR2 is YNNKEL (reference sequence). The CDR3 has 16 residues. The CDR3: CASSQDRLTSTDTQYF. The CDR3 DNA sequence: TGTGCCAGCAGCCAAGATCGACTAACTAGCACAGATACGCAGTATTTT.

The chain joins TRBV5-1 to TRBJ2-5; 12 nucleotides line up with TRBD2. After removal of 8 bases from V and 3 bases from J, the junction contained 5 bases not matched to a gene. The CDR3 spans 14 residues. Per germline, CDR1 SGHRS and CDR2 YFSETQ. CDR3 DNA: TGCGCCAGTACACTAGCGGGAGGAAAAGAGACCCAGTACTTC. This translates into CASTLAGGKETQYF.

The V gene is TRBV2, the J gene TRBJ1-5; 7 bases are shared with TRBD1. The CDR3 has 15 residues. From germline, CDR1 is SNHLY and CDR2 FYNNEI. V was pared by 5 bases and J by 4 bases, with 8 bases of the junction left unmatched. This CDR3 is CASSSTGDRNQPQHF. CDR3 nucleotide sequence: TGTGCCAGCAGTTCTACAGGGGATCGAAATCAGCCCCAGCATTTT.

V usage is TRBV7-2 and J usage is TRBJ2-3; tentative D call: TRBD2 (5 bases). This CDR3 comprises 14 residues. V lost 5 bases and J 2 bases, leaving 11 bases between the germline ends. Germline V gives CDR1 SGHTA, CDR2 FQGNSA. In DNA form, the CDR3 reads TGTGCCAGCAGCCCTGGACTGGTCACAGATACGCAGTATTTT. Protein: CASSPGLVTDTQYF.

CDR3 DNA: TGTGCCAGCGTTCCGACCGGGACTAGCGGTACAGATACGCAGTATTTT. Translation: CASVPTGTSGTDTQYF. The chain uses TRBV7-9 and TRBJ2-3; 11 bases match TRBD2. The CDR3 is 16 amino acids. Unmatched junction bases numbered 10, after V lost 8 bases and J lost 3 bases. Germline V CDR1 and CDR2: SEHNR, FQNEAQ (reference sequence).

The gene calls are TRBV27 and TRBJ2-7; D unclear. The CDR3 has 13 residues. CDR1 and CDR2 from the germline V gene are MNHEY and SMNVEV (reference sequence). V lost 5 bases, J lost 1 base, and 9 bases lay in between. The CDR3 spells CASSAQISYEQYF. As DNA, the CDR3 is TGTGCCAGCAGTGCCCAAATTTCCTACGAGCAGTACTTC.

The chain recombines TRBV6-5 with TRBJ2-5; 11 nucleotides agree with TRBD1. Germline lookup yields CDR1 MNHEY and CDR2 SVGAGI. This CDR3 is 15 amino acids long. After removal of 2 bases from V and 9 bases from J, the junction contained 8 bases not matched to a gene. CDR3 sequence: CASSYPGTGGSAQYF. CDR3 DNA sequence: TGTGCCAGCAGTTACCCCGGGACAGGGGGTTCGGCCCAGTACTTC.

J is TRBJ2-7 and V is TRBV5-1; 11 bases are a match to TRBD1. This CDR3 region has 18 residues. Germline V gene data show CDR1 as SGHRS and CDR2 as YFSETQ. Losses at the gene ends were 4 bases for V and 0 bases for J; bases not matched to a gene: 12. The CDR3, as DNA: TGCGCCAGCAGCGAACGGACAGGGGGCGGTCAGGGCTCCTACGAGCAGTACTTC. Translation gives CASSERTGGGQGSYEQYF.

This clone has a single count. V is TRBV20-1 and J is TRBJ2-1; possible D gene TRBD2, 5 bases. The CDR3 covers 10 residues. Per germline, CDR1 DFQATT and CDR2 SNEGSKA (reference sequence). V was clipped by 6 bases and J by 9 bases, with 9 bases between them. CDR3 DNA: TGCAGTGCGCCACGGGGTGAGCAGTTCTTC. This translates into CSAPRGEQFF.

CDR3 bases: TGTGCCAGTAGTACCCTGGACAGCCTGGGGCAGCCCCAGCATTTT. It is translated as CASSTLDSLGQPQHF. The rearrangement uses TRBV19 and TRBJ1-5, with D possibly TRBD1 on 6 matching bases. The CDR3 has 15 amino acids. Germline CDR1 reads LNHDA; CDR2 reads SQIVND (reference sequence). V was pared by 4 bases and J by 7 bases, with 17 bases between.

This sequence joins TRBV9 and TRBJ2-1, with 10 positions matching TRBD2. The CDR3 loop spans 15 amino acids. The germline V gene has CDR1 SGDLS and CDR2 YYNGEE. The trim removed 7 bases at V and 7 bases at J, leaving 11 bases unmatched. For the CDR3, the DNA is TGTGCCAGCTCTAGCGGGAGTGGGTTGGGGAATGAGCAGTTCTTC. This gives the protein CASSSGSGLGNEQFF.

This chain joins TRBV3-1 (or the pseudogene TRBV3-2) and TRBJ2-7; 7 nucleotides line up with TRBD2. CDR3 length: 14 residues. Germline trimming cut 2 bases from V and 6 bases from J; bases unmatched to any gene: 7. The germline V gene encodes CDR1 LGHDT and CDR2 YNNKEL (reference sequence). Written as DNA, the CDR3 is TGTGCCAGCAGCCAAATTAAGGCGGGAGTCGAGCAGTACTTC. Translated: CASSQIKAGVEQYF.

The genes are TRBV7-2 and TRBJ1-5; D is uncertain. CDR3 length: 15 amino acids. Per the germline V gene, CDR1 is SGHTA and CDR2 is FQGNSA. Trimming removed 1 base from V and 3 bases from J, with 10 bases in between. CDR3 protein: CASSLVQSSNQPQHF. In nucleotides, the CDR3 is TGTGCCAGCAGCTTAGTACAGAGTTCCAATCAGCCCCAGCATTTT.

The genes are TRBV19 and TRBJ2-3, with D possibly matching TRBD1 (5 bases). Trimming took 5 bases from V and 6 from J, leaving 18 bases between them. CDR3 length: 15 amino acids. Per the germline V gene, CDR1 is LNHDA and CDR2 is SQIVND (reference sequence). CDR3 bases: TGTGCCAGTAGTCCCGGACCCCAGGGAATGGATACGCAGTATTTT. It yields the protein CASSPGPQGMDTQYF.